Described below is a single T cell receptor beta chain sequence and its context. Its antigen is unidentified. The data were obtained in a study of cytomegalovirus exposure and HLA in healthy donors. Overall study findings and caveats: A later analysis by the authors found several of the most significant clusters apparently linked to common viral pathogens.

The V gene's germline CDR1 is WSHSY and CDR2 SAAADI. This CDR3 has 14 residues. Trimming cost V 3 bases and J 1 base, with 6 bases left between them. Primers included in the PCR were 60 Vbeta and 13 Jbeta primers. The protocol was immunoSEQ multiplex PCR, while the TCRdb copy is restricted to in-frame clones and leaves out a portion. The profile shows 200,000 to 250,000 clones, roughly 82% of them singletons. This receptor was taken from a woman between 35 and 50 years old in good health and CMV-seropositive. Material for sequencing was PBMCs. The chain uses TRBV10-2 and TRBJ2-2; D gene ambiguous. The CDR3 is CASSENRNTGELFF. In nucleotides, the CDR3 is TGCGCCAGCAGTGAAAACAGGAACACCGGGGAGCTGTTTTTT.